This T cell receptor (beta chain) was documented in a study of CD8 T cells in Susac syndrome. The authors reverse transcribed roughly 0.5 to 1 ug RNA with random hexamers. Amplification of TCR beta CDR3 spanned 54 Vbeta and 13 Jbeta via immunoSEQ multiplex PCR. TCRdb ran MiXCR on the immunoSEQ multiplex PCR reads and lists one entry per CDR3 protein. The table has 95,000 to 150,000 distinct CDR3 sequences, 85% to 95% seen once. The germline V and J ends were trimmed by 1 base and 3 bases, with 6 bases remaining between them. This CDR3 spans 13 amino acids. The germline CDR1 and CDR2 sequences are MGHRA and YSYEKL. Negative isolation yielded CD8+ and CD4+ T cells; FACS enriched TEMRA cells.

The source material was CD8+ T cells from PBMCs. This clonotype originated in a human donor with Susac syndrome. V usage is TRBV4-1 and J usage is TRBJ2-5; D uncertain. CDR3 in amino acids: CASSQVLKETQYF. The CDR3 bases are TGCGCCAGCAGCCAAGTCCTAAAAGAGACCCAGTACTTC.